What follows is one T cell receptor (beta chain) and its context. In the authors' workflow: Estimation of nucleated cell counts relied on the amplification of reference gene primers. Assay used: immunoSEQ multiplex PCR; TCRdb lists only in-frame clones, some missing. Clonal size and the V and J genes are those of that table, whereas D and trimming came from the DNA. This sample has 90,000 to 150,000 clones, with roughly 80% found just once. The sample originates from a study of blood T cell repertoires in COVID-19. In the study overall: The samples span acute and convalescent COVID-19 from the United States, Italy and Spain. From T cells, B-cell-depleted T cells, or PBMCs came the material, which was cDNA or gDNA.

The germline CDR1 and CDR2 sequences are ENHRY and SYGVKD. The CDR3 contains 16 residues. The V segment lost 2 bases and the J segment 4 bases; nucleotides outside the gene matches: 8. Sequenced sample: peripheral blood. The sequence derives from a man aged 45-65 years with acute or convalescent COVID-19. The chain combines TRBV10-3 with TRBJ2-1, with 7 bases aligning to TRBD2. The chain's CDR3 is CAISEPRLAGYNEQFF. For the CDR3, the DNA is TGTGCCATCAGTGAGCCCCGACTAGCAGGGTACAATGAGCAGTTCTTC.